Each of the 14 T cell receptor beta chains below was sequenced from the same sample in a study of blood T cell repertoires in COVID-19. The repertoire was sequenced with immunoSEQ multiplex PCR; TCRdb's copy has only in-frame clones and lacks some. This table has roughly 220,000 clones, around 84% appearing once. The sequencing input was peripheral blood. Source of these receptors: a man younger than 40 with active or convalescent COVID-19.

The chain has TRBV18 and TRBJ1-2; D not resolved. Trimming removed 6 bases from V and 8 bases from J, with 16 bases in between. The V gene's germline CDR1 is KGHSH and CDR2 LQKENI. The length of the CDR3 is 13 residues. CDR3 in amino acids: CASSEDLAGGYTF. The CDR3 coding sequence is TGTGCCAGCTCGGAGGACTTAGCTGGAGGCTACACCTTC.

This clone was detected only once. The chain joins TRBV5-8 to TRBJ1-5; D is unresolved. V dropped 5 bases and J dropped 4 bases, with 19 bases sitting between them. Germline V gene lookup returns CDR1 SGHTS and CDR2 YDEGEE. The CDR3 is 16 residues long. The CDR3: CASRPKGAGGNQPQHF. The CDR3 DNA reads as TGTGCCAGCAGACCAAAGGGAGCAGGAGGGAATCAGCCCCAGCATTTT.

In this sample, this clone turned up once. The chain employs TRBV7-2 and TRBJ2-7; 7 bases agree with TRBD2. After removal of 4 bases from V and 3 bases from J, the junction contained 3 bases not matched to a gene. CDR1 and CDR2 from the germline V gene are SGHTA and FQGNSA. This CDR3 is 13 amino acids long. CDR3 DNA: TGTGCCAGCAGCTGGGACTACAACTACGAGCAGTACTTC. This codes for CASSWDYNYEQYF.

The rearrangement links TRBV6-1 to TRBJ1-2; possible D gene TRBD1, 6 bases. V was pared by 5 bases and J by 2 bases, with 6 bases between. Germline lookup yields CDR1 MNHNS and CDR2 SASEGT. This CDR3 is built from 12 residues. CDR3 residues: CASSTGNYGYTF. The CDR3 DNA is TGTGCCAGCAGTACAGGGAACTATGGCTACACCTTC.

V gene TRBV6-1 combines with J gene TRBJ1-6; 11 nucleotides agree with TRBD1. Trimming cost V 2 bases and J 10 bases; bases outside gene matches: 10. This CDR3 region has 17 residues. CDR1 is MNHNS, CDR2 SASEGT, per germline. The CDR3 loop reads CASSELLTGQGGSPLHF. CDR3 coding DNA: TGTGCCAGCAGTGAACTACTGACGGGACAGGGGGGATCACCCCTCCACTTT.

The chain employs TRBV2 and TRBJ1-2; 7 positions match TRBD1. Trimming at V came to 6 bases and at J to 1 base, leaving 5 bases not matched to a gene. This CDR3 is built from 14 residues. Germline CDR1 is SNHLY and CDR2 is FYNNEI. CDR3 region: CASRGDSDNYGYTF. CDR3 bases: TGTGCCAGCAGAGGGGACAGTGATAACTATGGCTACACCTTC.

The rearrangement uses TRBV27 and TRBJ1-5; D possibly corresponds to TRBD1 (5 bases). Deletions cut 3 bases from V and 2 bases from J, with 11 bases between. The CDR3 extends over 15 amino acids. CDR1 and CDR2 (germline): MNHEY, SMNVEV (reference sequence). The CDR3 region is CASSFTRAGNQPQHF. The CDR3 DNA is TGTGCCAGCAGTTTTACCAGGGCTGGCAATCAGCCCCAGCATTTT.

The chain carries TRBV2 and TRBJ2-2; TRBD1 aligns across 12 bases. Trimming at V came to 11 bases and at J to 2 bases, leaving 15 bases not matched to a gene. CDR1 is SNHLY, CDR2 FYNNEI, per germline. The CDR3 consists of 18 residues. The CDR3 DNA follows: TGTGCCCGCGGGGGGGACAGGGGGCCGGCGGACAACACCGGGGAGCTGTTTTTT. Residues: CARGGDRGPADNTGELFF.

With regard to this clone: The junction does not match germline at one end; this may be a read error. The V and J genes are TRBV18 and TRBJ2-5; tentatively, D is TRBD1 (6 bases). There are 15 residues in the CDR3. Germline V gives CDR1 KGHSH, CDR2 LQKENI. The CDR3 region is CASSPRRGRDETQYF. The CDR3 region has the DNA TGTGCCAGCTCCCCACGAAGGGGGAGAGATGAGACCCAGTACTTC. Combining the CDR3 with reference TRBV18 and TRBJ2-5 gives the whole variable domain NAGVMQNPRHLVRRRGQEARLRCSPMKGHSHVYWYRQLPEEGLKFMVYLQKENIIDESGMPKERFSAEFPKEGPSILRIQQVVRGDSAAYFCASSPRRGRDETQYFGPGTRLLVL.

This clone appeared once. The rearrangement links TRBV5-1 to TRBJ2-2; 10 positions match TRBD2. Trimming cost V 1 base and J 8 bases; bases outside gene matches: 2. Germline V CDR1 and CDR2: SGHRS, YFSETQ. The CDR3 is 14 residues long. Written as DNA, the CDR3 is TGCGCCAGCAGCTTGACTAGCGGGGTGGGGGAGCTGTTTTTT. Its translation is CASSLTSGVGELFF.

The J gene is TRBJ1-2, the V gene TRBV5-1; D not resolved. The length of the CDR3 is 15 residues. Between the trimmed V and J ends, which lost 3 bases and 8 bases, there was a span of 20 bases. The germline CDR1 and CDR2 sequences are SGHRS and YFSETQ. The CDR3 region is CASSSGMGGREGYTF. CDR3 nucleotides: TGCGCCAGCAGCTCAGGCATGGGAGGTCGGGAAGGCTACACCTTC.

The chain links TRBV11-2 to TRBJ2-7; TRBD1 aligns across 8 bases. Germline V gene sequence: CDR1 SGHAT, CDR2 FQNNGV. This CDR3 comprises 17 residues. V shed 3 bases and J 5 bases; nucleotides not matched to a gene: 15. The CDR3: CASSLRRARGPTDEQYF. DNA of the CDR3: TGTGCCAGCAGCTTGAGAAGGGCCAGGGGGCCGACAGACGAGCAGTACTTC.

The table lists this clone with a count of one. The chain is built from TRBV6-1 and TRBJ1-6; 9 positions agree with TRBD1. CDR1 is MNHNS and CDR2 is SASEGT in the germline V gene. The CDR3 has 16 amino acids. V was clipped by 2 bases and J by 14 bases; unmatched bases: 13. The CDR3 sequence: CASSETDRGTRGALHF. In DNA, the CDR3 is TGTGCCAGCAGTGAAACCGACAGGGGGACGAGGGGAGCCCTCCACTTT.

The V gene is TRBV5-1, the J gene TRBJ2-2; perhaps TRBD1 as D (5 bases). The CDR3 length is 14 residues. Germline assignment: CDR1 SGHRS and CDR2 YFSETQ. Trimming removed 4 bases at V and 1 base at J, with 8 bases between. The CDR3 sequence: CASSAGQNTGELFF. CDR3 DNA: TGCGCCAGCAGCGCCGGACAGAACACCGGGGAGCTGTTTTTT.